This record concerns one TCR beta chain sequence. Its specificity is unknown. The record originates from a study of blood T cells in healthy people across ages. General observations from the study: The study lacked donor CMV status, which possibly confounded expanded clonotype changes. When set beside aged donors, long-lived donors presented more naive CD4+ cells and higher diversity. Since the PBMCs were unsorted, naive and antigen-experienced cells could not be conclusively compared.

The CDR3 is 15 amino acids. V lost 0 bases to trimming and J lost 3 bases, with 11 bases between them. Per germline, CDR1 SGHRS and CDR2 YFSETQ. Then a second PCR, running about 6 to 12 cycles, was carried out with a sample-barcoded 5' primer and a J-beta primer mix. Every single cDNA molecule received a tag from a template-switch adaptor with 12 random nucleotides. TCRdb reprocessed the 5' RACE reads via MiXCR and lists one record per CDR3 protein. The sample includes 450,000 to 700,000 distinct CDR3 sequences, 27% seen only once; the top ten take roughly 18%. The sequenced sample was blood. The sequence came from a woman aged 65 to 85 in good health. The V gene is TRBV5-1, the J gene TRBJ2-3; D remains ambiguous. CDR3 bases: TGCGCCAGCAGCTTGGCGGCGGCTCCGACAGATACGCAGTATTTT. Its protein is CASSLAAAPTDTQYF.